A selection of T cell receptor beta chains follows, all from one sample in a study of shared clonotypes between healthy human individuals. Clones were read by immunoSEQ multiplex PCR, and TCRdb kept only the in-frame ones, dropping some. The sample yields a few million clones, just over 90% seen once. The source material was naive CD4+ T cells from PBMCs. These receptors were collected from a man aged 18 to 29 in good health. Some clones in this sample may be carry-over from other donors' samples. Each CDR3 is given with its conserved first and last residue. The D gene is left open where the match is weak. Some rows have no size entry. The others give once, few or many, or a class for an expanded clone.

j_call | clone_size | v_call | d_call | cdr3_nt | cdr3_aa
TRBJ2-5 | . | TRBV28 | TRBD2 | TGTGCCAGCATGACTAGCGGGAGCCGGGAGACCCAGTACTTC | CASMTSGSRETQYF
TRBJ1-1 | . | TRBV10-2 | . | TGCGCCAGCAGTGAGGGGGGCGCGGGGAACACTGAAGCTTTCTTT | CASSEGGAGNTEAFF
TRBJ1-1 | . | TRBV18 | TRBD1 | TGTGCCAGCTCACCTGACAGGGGAGTAATGGAAGCTTTCTTT | CASSPDRGVMEAFF
TRBJ2-5 | . | TRBV28 | . | TGTGCCAGCACAACGGGGAAAAAACCAGGGAGAGAGACCCAGTACTTC | CASTTGKKPGRETQYF
TRBJ2-1 | . | TRBV7-9 | . | TGTGCCAGCGGGGGGCGGAGCTCCTACAATGAGCAGTTCTTC | CASGGRSSYNEQFF
TRBJ2-2 | . | TRBV18 | . | TGTGCCAGCTCACCTCTTTTCGCCGGGGAGCTGTTTTTT | CASSPLFAGELFF
TRBJ2-7 | . | TRBV28 | TRBD1 | TGTGCCACCGGACAGGGGGCGAGGCAGTACTTC | CATGQGARQYF
TRBJ2-7 | once | TRBV18 | TRBD1 | TGTGCCAGCTCACCCGGACAGGCCTCCTCCTACGAGCAGTACTTC | CASSPGQASSYEQYF
TRBJ1-2 | . | TRBV18 | TRBD1 | TGTGCCAGCTCGCCAGACAGGGAAAGCTATGGCTACACCTTC | CASSPDRESYGYTF
TRBJ2-7 | . | TRBV10-1 | TRBD2 | TGCGCCAGGGGGGAGGGCCGCTACGAGCAGTACTTC | CARGEGRYEQYF
TRBJ2-5 | . | TRBV5-4 | TRBD1 | TGTGCCAGCAGCCCGAAAGGGACAGGGATCGAGACCCAGTACTTC | CASSPKGTGIETQYF
TRBJ2-5 | . | TRBV5-1 | TRBD2 | TGCGCCAGCAGCTTCGTACTAGCGGACCAAGAGACCCAGTACTTC | CASSFVLADQETQYF
TRBJ2-7 | . | TRBV19 | TRBD2 | TGTGCCAGTAGTCCCGGGGGGGCAGCTCAGCAGTACTTC | CASSPGGAAQQYF
TRBJ2-5 | . | TRBV28 | . | TGTGCCAGCAGTCCGAGACAGAGCTTAGAGACCCAGTACTTC | CASSPRQSLETQYF
TRBJ1-5 | . | TRBV2 | . | TGTGCCAGCAGTGAATGGGGGCAAGAACAGCCCCAGCATTTT | CASSEWGQEQPQHF
TRBJ2-4 | . | TRBV7-9 | TRBD2 | TGTGCCAGCAGTCAAGGACTAGCGGTAGCCAAAAACATTCAGTACTTC | CASSQGLAVAKNIQYF
TRBJ2-6 | . | TRBV28 | . | TGTGCCAGCAGTTCCCTTGGGTTCGGACTCCACTCTGGGGCCAACGTCCTGACTTTC | CASSSLGFGLHSGANVLTF
TRBJ1-4 | . | TRBV18 | . | TGTGCCAGCTCACCAGGGGCTAATGAAAAACTGTTTTTT | CASSPGANEKLFF
TRBJ2-3 | . | TRBV5-4 | . | TGTGCCAGCAGCTTGGTTGGCGGGAATCCCACAGATACGCAGTATTTT | CASSLVGGNPTDTQYF
TRBJ2-4 | . | TRBV28 | . | TGTGCCAGCAGTTCAGGGTGGGGGGTGGTCAAAAACATTCAGTACTTC | CASSSGWGVVKNIQYF
TRBJ2-5 | . | TRBV5-4 | TRBD2 | TGTGCCAGCAGCCCTTCTAGCGGGAGAGGAGGGACCCAGTACTTC | CASSPSSGRGGTQYF
TRBJ1-2 | . | TRBV28 | . | TGTGCCAGCAGTTCTACTAACTATGGCTACACCTTC | CASSSTNYGYTF
TRBJ1-3 | . | TRBV7-8 | TRBD1 | TGTGCCAGCAGCTTGGGACAGGGATTAAGTGGAAACACCATATATTTT | CASSLGQGLSGNTIYF
TRBJ1-5 | . | TRBV6-6 | TRBD1 | TGTGCCAGCAGTCGAAACAGGGGAGAGGGCCAGCCCCAGCATTTT | CASSRNRGEGQPQHF
TRBJ2-2 | . | TRBV4-2 | . | TGTGCCAGCAGCCAAGGGAAAGTGGGGGAGCTGTTTTTT | CASSQGKVGELFF
TRBJ2-7 | . | TRBV27 | . | TGTGCCAGCAGTTTATCGGCGGGTAGTATCACCCAGTACTTC | CASSLSAGSITQYF
TRBJ1-2 | . | TRBV28 | . | TGTGCCAGCAGTTTATCGAGCAACTATGGCTACACCTTC | CASSLSSNYGYTF
TRBJ2-5 | . | TRBV6-5 | . | TGTGCCAGCAGCTGGGGGCGAGAGACCCAGTACTTC | CASSWGRETQYF
TRBJ2-5 | . | TRBV2 | . | TGTGCCAGCAGTAACCGGGACGTACAAGAGACCCAGTACTTC | CASSNRDVQETQYF
TRBJ2-7 | . | TRBV5-1 | TRBD2 | TGCGCCAGCAGCTTGATTAGCGGGAGCTCCTACGAGCAGTACTTC | CASSLISGSSYEQYF
TRBJ1-5 | . | TRBV27 | . | TGTGCCAGCAGTTTCCATAGTCAGCCCCAGCATTTT | CASSFHSQPQHF
TRBJ2-1 | . | TRBV2 | TRBD2 | TGTGCCAGCAGTGAAGAATTAGCGGGAGGGCCGGGTGAGCAGTTCTTC | CASSEELAGGPGEQFF
TRBJ2-7 | . | TRBV11-2 | TRBD1 | TGTGCCAGCATTAGAACAGGGGTAGGCTACGAGCAGTACTTC | CASIRTGVGYEQYF
TRBJ2-3 | . | TRBV28 | TRBD2 | TGTGCCAGCAGTGGTCAGGCGGGAGTGGATACGCAGTATTTT | CASSGQAGVDTQYF